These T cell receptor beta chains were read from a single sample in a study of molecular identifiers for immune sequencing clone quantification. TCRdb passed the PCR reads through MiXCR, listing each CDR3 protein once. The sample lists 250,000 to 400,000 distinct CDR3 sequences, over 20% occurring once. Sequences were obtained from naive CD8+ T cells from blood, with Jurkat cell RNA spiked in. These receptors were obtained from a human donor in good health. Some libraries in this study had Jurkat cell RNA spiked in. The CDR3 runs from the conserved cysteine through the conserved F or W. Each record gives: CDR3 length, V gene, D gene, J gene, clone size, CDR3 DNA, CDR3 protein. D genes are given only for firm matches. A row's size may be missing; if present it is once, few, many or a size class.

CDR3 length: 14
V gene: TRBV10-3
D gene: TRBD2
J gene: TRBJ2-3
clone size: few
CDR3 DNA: TGTGCCATCAGTGCGTCTGGGGGGGAAGATACGCAGTATTTT
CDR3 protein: CAISASGGEDTQYF

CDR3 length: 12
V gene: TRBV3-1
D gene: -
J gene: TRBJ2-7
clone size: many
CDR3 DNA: TGTGCCAGCGGTCTAGCTCGTGGCGAGCAGTACTTC
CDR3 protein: CASGLARGEQYF

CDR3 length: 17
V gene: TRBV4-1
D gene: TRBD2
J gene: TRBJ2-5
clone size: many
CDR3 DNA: TGCGCCAGCAGCCAAGAAGGTAGCGGGAGGGCCGGAGAGACCCAGTACTTC
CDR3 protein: CASSQEGSGRAGETQYF

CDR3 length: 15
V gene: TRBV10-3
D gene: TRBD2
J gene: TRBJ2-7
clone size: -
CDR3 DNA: TGTGCCATCAGTGCACCCGGGACTAGCGGGGACGAGCAGTACTTC
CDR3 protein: CAISAPGTSGDEQYF

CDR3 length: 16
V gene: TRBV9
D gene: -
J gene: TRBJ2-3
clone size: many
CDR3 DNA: TGTGCCAGCAGCGTAGTAGATAGGGAGTTTACAGATACGCAGTATTTT
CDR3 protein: CASSVVDREFTDTQYF

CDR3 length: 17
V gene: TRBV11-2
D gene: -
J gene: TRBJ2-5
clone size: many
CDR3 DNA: TGTGCCAGCAGCTTAGATGCGCTGACAACGAAAAGAGAGACCCAGTACTTC
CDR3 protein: CASSLDALTTKRETQYF

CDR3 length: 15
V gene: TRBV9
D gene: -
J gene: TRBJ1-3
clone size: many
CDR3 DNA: TGTGCCAGCAGCGTAGGGACAGACTCTGGAAACACCATATATTTT
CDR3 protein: CASSVGTDSGNTIYF

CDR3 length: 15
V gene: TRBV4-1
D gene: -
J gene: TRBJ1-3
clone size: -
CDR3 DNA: TGCGCCAGCAGCCAAGTGACCGCCAGAGGAAACACCATATATTTT
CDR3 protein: CASSQVTARGNTIYF

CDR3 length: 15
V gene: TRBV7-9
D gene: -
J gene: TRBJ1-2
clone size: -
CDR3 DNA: TGTGCCGGCAGCTCGCAAACAGACTATGACTATGGCTACACCTTC
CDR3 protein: CAGSSQTDYDYGYTF

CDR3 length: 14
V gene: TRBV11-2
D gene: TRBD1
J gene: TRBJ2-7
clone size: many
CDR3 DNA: TGTGCCAGCAGCCAATCCCCAGGGGGATACGAGCAGTACTTC
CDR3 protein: CASSQSPGGYEQYF

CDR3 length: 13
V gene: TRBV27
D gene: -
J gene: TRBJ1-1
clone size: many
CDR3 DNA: TGTGCCAGCAGTTTGTCTGAGGGCTCGGGGGCTTTCTTT
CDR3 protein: CASSLSEGSGAFF

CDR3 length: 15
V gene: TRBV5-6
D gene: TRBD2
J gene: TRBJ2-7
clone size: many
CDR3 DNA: TGTGCCAGCAGCTGGGGACTAGCGGCCGCCTACGAGCAGTACTTC
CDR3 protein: CASSWGLAAAYEQYF

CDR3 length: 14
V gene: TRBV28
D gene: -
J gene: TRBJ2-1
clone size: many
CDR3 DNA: TGTGCCAGCAGTCCGGCCCGGGAGTACAATGAGCAGTTCTTC
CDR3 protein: CASSPAREYNEQFF

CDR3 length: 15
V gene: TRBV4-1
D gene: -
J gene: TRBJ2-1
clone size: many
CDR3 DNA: TGCGCCAGCAGCCAACAGGGGATATCCTACAATGAGCAGTTCTTC
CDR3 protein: CASSQQGISYNEQFF